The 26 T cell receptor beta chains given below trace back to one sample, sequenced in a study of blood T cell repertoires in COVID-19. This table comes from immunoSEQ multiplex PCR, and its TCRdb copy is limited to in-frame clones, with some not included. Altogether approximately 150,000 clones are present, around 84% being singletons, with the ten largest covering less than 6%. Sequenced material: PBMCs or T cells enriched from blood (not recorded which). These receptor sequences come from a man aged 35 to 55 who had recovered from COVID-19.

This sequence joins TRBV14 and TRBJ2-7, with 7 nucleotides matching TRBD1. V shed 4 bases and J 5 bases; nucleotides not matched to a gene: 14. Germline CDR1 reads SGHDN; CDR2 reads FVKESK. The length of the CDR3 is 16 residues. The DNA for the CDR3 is TGTGCCAGCAGCCCAAGGGTCCGGACAGGCCCCAACGAGCAGTACTTC. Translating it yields CASSPRVRTGPNEQYF.

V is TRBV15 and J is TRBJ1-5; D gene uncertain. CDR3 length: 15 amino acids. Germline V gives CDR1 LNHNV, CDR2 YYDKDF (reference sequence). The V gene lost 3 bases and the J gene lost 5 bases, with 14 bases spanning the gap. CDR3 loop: CATSSGTRADQPQHF. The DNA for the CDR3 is TGTGCCACCAGCAGTGGTACGAGGGCAGATCAGCCCCAGCATTTT.

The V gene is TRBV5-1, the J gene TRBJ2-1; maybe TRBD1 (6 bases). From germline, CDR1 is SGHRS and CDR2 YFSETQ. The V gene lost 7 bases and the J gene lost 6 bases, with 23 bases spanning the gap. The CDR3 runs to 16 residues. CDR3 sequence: CASRKGVLEERNEQFF. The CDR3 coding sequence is TGCGCCAGCCGGAAGGGGGTGTTGGAGGAACGCAATGAGCAGTTCTTC. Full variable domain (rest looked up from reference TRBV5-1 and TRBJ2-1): KAGVTQTPRYLIKTRGQQVTLSCSPISGHRSVSWYQQTPGQGLQFLFEYFSETQRNKGNFPGRFSGRQFSNSRSEMNVSTLELGDSALYLCASRKGVLEERNEQFFGPGTRLTVL.

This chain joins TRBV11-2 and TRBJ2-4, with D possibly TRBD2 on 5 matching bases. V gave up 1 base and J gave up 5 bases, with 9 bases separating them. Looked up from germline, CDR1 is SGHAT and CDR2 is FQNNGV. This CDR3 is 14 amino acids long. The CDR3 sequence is CASSLGGSENIQYF. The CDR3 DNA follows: TGTGCCAGCAGCTTAGGAGGGAGCGAAAACATTCAGTACTTC.

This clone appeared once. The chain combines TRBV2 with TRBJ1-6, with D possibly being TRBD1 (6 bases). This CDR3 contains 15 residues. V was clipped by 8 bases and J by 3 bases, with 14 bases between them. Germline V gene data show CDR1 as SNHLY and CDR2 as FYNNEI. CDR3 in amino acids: CASSERGNYNSPLHF. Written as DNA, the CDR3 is TGTGCCAGCTCGGAGAGGGGGAACTATAATTCACCCCTCCACTTT.

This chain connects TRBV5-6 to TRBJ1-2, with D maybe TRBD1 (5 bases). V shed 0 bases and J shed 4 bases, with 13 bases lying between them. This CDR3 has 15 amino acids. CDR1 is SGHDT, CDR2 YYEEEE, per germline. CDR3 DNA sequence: TGTGCCAGCAGCTTGGGGCAGGGTAAGGGCTATGGCTACACCTTC. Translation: CASSLGQGKGYGYTF.

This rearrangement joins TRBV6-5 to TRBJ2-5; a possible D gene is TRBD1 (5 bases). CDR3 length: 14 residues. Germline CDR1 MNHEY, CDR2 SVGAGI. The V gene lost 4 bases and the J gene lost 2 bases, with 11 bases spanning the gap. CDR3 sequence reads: CASSSLGLQETQYF. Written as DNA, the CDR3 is TGTGCCAGCAGTTCTCTGGGGCTTCAAGAGACCCAGTACTTC.

The CDR3 region is CASSLAGQTDTQYF. DNA of the CDR3: TGCGCCAGCAGCTTGGCGGGACAGACAGATACGCAGTATTTT. The chain uses TRBV5-1 and TRBJ2-3; 7 bases map to TRBD1. Germline CDR1 is SGHRS and CDR2 is YFSETQ. V was pared by 0 bases and J by 3 bases, with 1 base of the junction left unmatched. The CDR3 extends over 14 amino acids.

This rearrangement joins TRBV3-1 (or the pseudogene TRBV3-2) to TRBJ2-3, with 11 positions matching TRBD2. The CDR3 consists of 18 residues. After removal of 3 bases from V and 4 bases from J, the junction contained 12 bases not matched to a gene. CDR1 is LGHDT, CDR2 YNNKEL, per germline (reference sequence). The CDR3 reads CASSQRGTSGTLADTQYF. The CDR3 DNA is TGTGCCAGCAGCCAGCGGGGGACTAGCGGAACCCTCGCAGATACGCAGTATTTT.

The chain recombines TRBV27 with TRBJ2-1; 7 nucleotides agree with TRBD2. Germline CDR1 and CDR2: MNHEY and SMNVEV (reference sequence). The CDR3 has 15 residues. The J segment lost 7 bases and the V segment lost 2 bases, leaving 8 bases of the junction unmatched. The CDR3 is CASSLSMRGRNEQFF. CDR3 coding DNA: TGTGCCAGCAGTTTAAGTATGCGGGGGAGGAATGAGCAGTTCTTC.

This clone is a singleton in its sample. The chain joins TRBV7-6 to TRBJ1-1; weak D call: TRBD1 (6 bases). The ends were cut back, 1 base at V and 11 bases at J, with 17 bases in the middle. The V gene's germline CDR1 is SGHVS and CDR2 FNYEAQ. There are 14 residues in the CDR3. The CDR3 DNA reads TGTGCCAGCAGCTTAGGGGCAGGGGAAGGCCCGGCTTTCTTT. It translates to CASSLGAGEGPAFF. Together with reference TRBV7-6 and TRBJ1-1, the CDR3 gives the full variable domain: GAGVSQSPRYKVTKRGQDVALRCDPISGHVSLYWYRQALGQGPEFLTYFNYEAQQDKSGLPNDRFSAERPEGSISTLTIQRTEQRDSAMYRCASSLGAGEGPAFFGQGTRLTVV.

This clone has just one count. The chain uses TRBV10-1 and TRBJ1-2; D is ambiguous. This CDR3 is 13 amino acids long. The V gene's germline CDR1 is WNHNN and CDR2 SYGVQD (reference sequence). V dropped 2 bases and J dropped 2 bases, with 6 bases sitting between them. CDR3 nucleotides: TGCGCCAGCAGTGAGGATAGCAACTATGGCTACACCTTC. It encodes CASSEDSNYGYTF.

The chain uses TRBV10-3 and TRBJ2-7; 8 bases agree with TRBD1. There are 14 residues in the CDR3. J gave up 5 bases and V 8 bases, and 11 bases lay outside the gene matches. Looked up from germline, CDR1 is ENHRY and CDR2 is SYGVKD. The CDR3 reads CAIHKQGAENEQYF. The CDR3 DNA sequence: TGTGCCATCCACAAGCAGGGGGCCGAGAACGAGCAGTACTTC.

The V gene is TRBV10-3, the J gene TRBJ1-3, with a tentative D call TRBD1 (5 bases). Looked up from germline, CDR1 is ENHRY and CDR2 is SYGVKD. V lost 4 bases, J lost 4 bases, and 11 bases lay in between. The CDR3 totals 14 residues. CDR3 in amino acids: CAISVNRPGNTIYF. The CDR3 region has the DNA TGTGCCATCAGTGTAAACAGGCCGGGAAACACCATATATTTT.

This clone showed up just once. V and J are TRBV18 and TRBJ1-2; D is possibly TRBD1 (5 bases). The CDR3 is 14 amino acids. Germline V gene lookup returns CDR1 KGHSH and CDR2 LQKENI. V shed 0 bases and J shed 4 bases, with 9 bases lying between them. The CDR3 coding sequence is TGTGCCAGCTCACCACCGGAAGGGGCCTATGGCTACACCTTC. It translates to CASSPPEGAYGYTF.

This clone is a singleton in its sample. CDR3 nucleotide sequence: TGTGCCAGCAGCCAAGGGACTTTTAACACCGGGGAGCTGTTTTTT. Translation gives CASSQGTFNTGELFF. The chain recombines TRBV3-1 (or the pseudogene TRBV3-2) with TRBJ2-2, with D maybe TRBD2 (5 bases). Germline values: CDR1 LGHDT, CDR2 YNNKEL (reference sequence). The CDR3 has 15 residues. Between the trimmed V and J ends, which lost 1 base and 2 bases, there was a span of 8 bases.

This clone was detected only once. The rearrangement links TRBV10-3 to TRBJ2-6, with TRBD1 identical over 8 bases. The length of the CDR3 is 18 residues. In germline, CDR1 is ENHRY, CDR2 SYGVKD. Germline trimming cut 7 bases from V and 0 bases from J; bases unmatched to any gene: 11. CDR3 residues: CAIMGWTGRNSGANVLTF. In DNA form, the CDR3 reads TGTGCCATCATGGGTTGGACAGGGAGGAACTCTGGGGCCAACGTCCTGACTTTC.

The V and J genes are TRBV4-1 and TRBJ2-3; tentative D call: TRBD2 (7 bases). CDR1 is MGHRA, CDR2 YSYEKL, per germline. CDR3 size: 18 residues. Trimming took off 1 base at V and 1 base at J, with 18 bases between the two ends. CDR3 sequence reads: CASSQAIPGAGGTDTQYF. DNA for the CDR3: TGCGCCAGCAGCCAAGCTATCCCGGGGGCGGGGGGCACAGATACGCAGTATTTT.

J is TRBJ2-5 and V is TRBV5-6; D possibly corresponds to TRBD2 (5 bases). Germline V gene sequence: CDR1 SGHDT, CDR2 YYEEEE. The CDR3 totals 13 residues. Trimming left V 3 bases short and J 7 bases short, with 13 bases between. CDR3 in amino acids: CASSSRTGGTQYF. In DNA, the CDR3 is TGTGCCAGCAGCTCGAGGACCGGAGGGACCCAGTACTTC.

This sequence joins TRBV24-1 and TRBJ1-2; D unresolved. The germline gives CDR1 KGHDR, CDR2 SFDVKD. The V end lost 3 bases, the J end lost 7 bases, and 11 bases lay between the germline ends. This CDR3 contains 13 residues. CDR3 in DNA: TGTGCCACCAGTGATAAAGTGTTGAGTGGCTACACCTTC. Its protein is CATSDKVLSGYTF.

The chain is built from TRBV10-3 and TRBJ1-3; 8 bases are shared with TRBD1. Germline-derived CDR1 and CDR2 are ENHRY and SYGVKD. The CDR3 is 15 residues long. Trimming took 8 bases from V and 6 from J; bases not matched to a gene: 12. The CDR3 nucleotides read TGTGCCATCTCAGGGGGCATAGCAGTCAAAAACACCATATATTTT. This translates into CAISGGIAVKNTIYF.

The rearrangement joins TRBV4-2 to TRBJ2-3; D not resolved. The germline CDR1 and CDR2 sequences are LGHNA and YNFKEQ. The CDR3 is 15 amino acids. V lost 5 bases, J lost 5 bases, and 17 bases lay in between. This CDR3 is CASSLYYPSRDTQYF. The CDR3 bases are TGTGCCAGCAGCTTATACTACCCCTCGAGAGATACGCAGTATTTT.

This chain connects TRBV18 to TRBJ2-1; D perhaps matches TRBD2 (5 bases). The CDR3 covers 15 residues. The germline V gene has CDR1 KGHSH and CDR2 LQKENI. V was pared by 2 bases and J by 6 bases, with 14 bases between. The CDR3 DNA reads TGTGCCAGCTCACCATCGTTAGGGAGAGGCAATGAGCAGTTCTTC. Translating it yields CASSPSLGRGNEQFF. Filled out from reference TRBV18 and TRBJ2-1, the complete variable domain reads NAGVMQNPRHLVRRRGQEARLRCSPMKGHSHVYWYRQLPEEGLKFMVYLQKENIIDESGMPKERFSAEFPKEGPSILRIQQVVRGDSAAYFCASSPSLGRGNEQFFGPGTRLTVL.

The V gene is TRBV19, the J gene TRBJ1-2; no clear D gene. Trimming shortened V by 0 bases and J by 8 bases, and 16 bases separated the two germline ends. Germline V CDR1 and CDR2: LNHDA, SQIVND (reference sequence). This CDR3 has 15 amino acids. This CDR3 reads CASSIDGFEGSGYTF. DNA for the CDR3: TGTGCCAGTAGTATAGATGGATTTGAGGGTTCAGGCTACACCTTC.

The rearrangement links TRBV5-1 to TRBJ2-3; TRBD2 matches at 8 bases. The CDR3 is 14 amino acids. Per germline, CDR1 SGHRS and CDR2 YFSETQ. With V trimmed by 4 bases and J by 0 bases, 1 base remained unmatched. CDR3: CASSAGGSTDTQYF. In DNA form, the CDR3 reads TGCGCCAGCAGCGCGGGGGGAAGCACAGATACGCAGTATTTT.

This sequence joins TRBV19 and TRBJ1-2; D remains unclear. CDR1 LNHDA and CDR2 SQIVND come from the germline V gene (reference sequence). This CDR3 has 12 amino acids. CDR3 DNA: TGTGCTACTTCGGGAGGGTACTATGGCTACACCTTC. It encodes CATSGGYYGYTF.